This is a list of T cell receptor beta chains from one sample in a study of cytomegalovirus exposure and HLA in healthy donors. Sequenced by immunoSEQ multiplex PCR; TCRdb stores in-frame clones only, minus some. The table records about 130,000 clones, 79% of them present only once. Material: PBMCs. The receptors here all came from a male donor in good health and CMV-seronegative. Both conserved end residues are part of each CDR3. The D gene is left open where the match is weak. Only some rows state a clone size, as once, few, many or a class for expanded clones.

J gene	V gene	clone size	D gene	CDR3 DNA	CDR3 protein
TRBJ2-7	TRBV5-6	NA	NA	TGTGCCAGCAGCACCCGGCCCATGGCGGCGGGGGAGCAGTACTTC	CASSTRPMAAGEQYF
TRBJ2-1	TRBV12-5	NA	NA	TGTGCTAGTGGTTGGGACACGGGGGGAGAGTTATACAATGAGCAGTTCTTC	CASGWDTGGELYNEQFF
TRBJ1-1	TRBV7-9	few	NA	TGTGCCAGCAGCCCTAGGAGGCTGGGGGGCACTGAAGCTTTCTTT	CASSPRRLGGTEAFF
TRBJ1-2	TRBV19	few	NA	TGTGCCAGTAGTACTTCCGGGACACGGGTCTTC	CASSTSGTRVF
TRBJ1-6	TRBV18	NA	NA	TGTGCCAGCTCACCAAGGGGTTCACCCCTCCACTTT	CASSPRGSPLHF
TRBJ1-1	TRBV7-3	few	NA	TGTGCCAGCACCCTTGGGGGGGGAAACACTGAAGCTTTCTTT	CASTLGGGNTEAFF
TRBJ1-4	TRBV18	NA	NA	TGTGCCAGCTCAGTTGACGGAGCTTATGAAAAACTGTTTTTT	CASSVDGAYEKLFF
TRBJ1-5	TRBV28	NA	NA	TGTGCCAGCAGCCCCCCCTCGAGCCTAAATAGCAATCAGCCCCAGCATTTT	CASSPPSSLNSNQPQHF
TRBJ2-2	TRBV5-1	NA	TRBD1	TGCGCCAGCAGCTGGGGGACAGGAAACACCGGGGAGCTGTTTTTT	CASSWGTGNTGELFF
TRBJ2-2	TRBV19	NA	TRBD1	TGTGCCAGTAGACCAGCACGGGACAGGGGTTCAACCGGGGAGCTGTTTTTT	CASRPARDRGSTGELFF
TRBJ1-1	TRBV19	NA	NA	TGTGCCAGTAGTATTAACAGGGATACTGAAGCTTTCTTT	CASSINRDTEAFF
TRBJ2-1	TRBV5-8	NA	TRBD2	TGTGCCAGCAGCCCCCTGCGGGGGGGTAAGAATGAGCAGTTCTTC	CASSPLRGGKNEQFF
TRBJ2-7	TRBV7-8	NA	NA	TGTGCCAGCAGCCTCGAGGGGGGGACCCCCTCCTACGAGCAGTACTTC	CASSLEGGTPSYEQYF
TRBJ1-5	TRBV6-6	few	TRBD1	TGTGCCAGCAGTTCCGGGACAGGTCAGCCCCAGCATTTT	CASSSGTGQPQHF
TRBJ2-7	TRBV4-3	NA	NA	TGCGCCAGCAGCCAGGATCTGGAGTCCTACGAGCAGTACTTC	CASSQDLESYEQYF
TRBJ2-3	TRBV4-2	NA	TRBD2	TGTGCCAGCAGCCAAGTTTTAGCGGGGGGCACGGATACGCAGTATTTT	CASSQVLAGGTDTQYF
TRBJ1-4	TRBV4-2	NA	NA	TGTGCCAGCGCCATTGGGGGCGCAGGGGAAAAACTGTTTTTT	CASAIGGAGEKLFF
TRBJ1-5	TRBV6-1	few	NA	TGTGCCAGCAGTGCCCGGCCACTAAGCAATCAGCCCCAGCATTTT	CASSARPLSNQPQHF
TRBJ2-1	TRBV9	NA	NA	TGTGCCAGCAGCGGGAGGCCGTTCAGGCCTGCCTCCTACAATGAGCAGTTCTTC	CASSGRPFRPASYNEQFF
TRBJ2-7	TRBV5-4	NA	TRBD1	TGTGCCAGCAGCTCTCGGACAGGGATTTCCTACGAGCAGTACTTC	CASSSRTGISYEQYF
TRBJ2-2	TRBV18	NA	TRBD1	TGTGCCAGCTCACCTCAACAGGGGGTCACCGGGGAGCTGTTTTTT	CASSPQQGVTGELFF
TRBJ2-3	TRBV9	once	NA	TGTGCCAGCAGCCTCGGGGTCCGAATCACAGATACGCAGTATTTT	CASSLGVRITDTQYF
TRBJ2-1	TRBV4-3	NA	NA	TGCGCCAGCAGCCAAGAAGGGTCAGGGTTCTACAATGAGCAGTTCTTC	CASSQEGSGFYNEQFF
TRBJ1-5	TRBV30	once	NA	TGTGCCTGGAGTTCAAACAGGGATCAGCCCCAGCATTTT	CAWSSNRDQPQHF
TRBJ2-2	TRBV9	NA	NA	TGTGCCAGCCGAGGCCTTTTTACAACGGAGGGCCTGAACACCGGGGAGCTGTTTTTT	CASRGLFTTEGLNTGELFF
TRBJ2-3	TRBV2	NA	TRBD2	TGTGCCAGTCGCGGGGGGGCATTTACAGATACGCAGTATTTT	CASRGGAFTDTQYF
TRBJ1-1	TRBV28	NA	NA	TGTGCCAGCAGTTTACCCCCGACAGGATTTGGTGAAGCTTTCTTT	CASSLPPTGFGEAFF
TRBJ2-3	TRBV7-9	NA	TRBD2	TGTGCCAGCAGCCTCAGCGGGGGGGGAGGCACAGATACGCAGTATTTT	CASSLSGGGGTDTQYF
TRBJ2-6	TRBV4-1	NA	NA	TGCGCCAGCAGCCAGACAGAAGGGGGGGCTGGGGCCAACGTCCTGACTTTC	CASSQTEGGAGANVLTF
TRBJ2-7	TRBV6-1	NA	NA	TGTGCCAGCAGGCAGGTGGGGGGTGCGGACGAGCAGTACTTC	CASRQVGGADEQYF
TRBJ2-2	TRBV18	once	NA	TGTGCCAGCTCACCCCAGAGGGGGTCCACCGGGGAGCTGTTTTTT	CASSPQRGSTGELFF
TRBJ1-1	TRBV6-6	few	NA	TGTGCCAGCAGTCGGGACTTTATGAACACTGAAGCTTTCTTT	CASSRDFMNTEAFF
TRBJ2-5	TRBV5-1	once	TRBD1	TGCGCCAGCAGCTTTGGTAACAGGGGTGAGACCCAGTACTTC	CASSFGNRGETQYF
TRBJ2-3	TRBV6-1	NA	TRBD2	TGTGCCAGCAGCGACCTAGCGGGGGCCGGGGATACGCAGTATTTT	CASSDLAGAGDTQYF
TRBJ1-1	TRBV18	NA	NA	TGTGCCAGCTCACCATTACAGGGTGAAGCTTTCTTT	CASSPLQGEAFF
TRBJ2-7	TRBV5-1	NA	TRBD1	TGCGCCAGCAGAGAATCCCCCGGGACAGGGGGCTACGAGCAGTACTTC	CASRESPGTGGYEQYF
TRBJ1-1	TRBV27	few	NA	TGTGCCAGCAGTCCCCGGGGAGACCCAAACACTGAAGCTTTCTTT	CASSPRGDPNTEAFF
TRBJ1-1	TRBV5-5	few	NA	TGTGCCAGCAGCCGGGGGGCCCAGGGGACGAACACTGAAGCTTTCTTT	CASSRGAQGTNTEAFF
TRBJ2-7	TRBV6-5	NA	NA	TGTGCCAGCAGTTACTACAACCAGGACGAGCAGTACTTC	CASSYYNQDEQYF
TRBJ1-6	TRBV2	NA	TRBD1	TGTGCCAGGTGGACAGGGGCGGACAATTCACCCCTCCACTTT	CARWTGADNSPLHF
TRBJ1-2	TRBV19	NA	NA	TGTGCCAGTAACCCAGGACAGAACCGAGCTAACTATGGCTACACCTTC	CASNPGQNRANYGYTF
TRBJ1-1	TRBV4-2	NA	NA	TGTGCCAGCAGCCAACCACGGGGGGGGAGCATGGGGAACACTGAAGCTTTCTTT	CASSQPRGGSMGNTEAFF
TRBJ1-4	TRBV2	NA	TRBD1	TGTGCCAGCAGCGTACAGGGGGCCCCTCGAGGAAAACTGTTTTTT	CASSVQGAPRGKLFF
TRBJ1-2	TRBV5-8	NA	TRBD1	TGTGCCAGCAGCTTGGTCTGGGACAGGGAGGACTATGGCTACACCTTC	CASSLVWDREDYGYTF
TRBJ2-6	TRBV5-1	NA	TRBD1	TGCGCCAGCAGCTTGGGGGGGATACGGACAGGGGCGAGGCCCTCTGGGGCCAACGTCCTGACTTTC	CASSLGGIRTGARPSGANVLTF
TRBJ2-1	TRBV4-3	NA	TRBD2	TGCGCCAGCAGCCGACCGGGACTAGCGGGGTACTACAATGAGCAGTTCTTC	CASSRPGLAGYYNEQFF
TRBJ2-7	TRBV7-8	NA	NA	TGTGCCAGCAGCGATCGGACAGTCTTTGTGCAGTACTTC	CASSDRTVFVQYF
TRBJ1-1	TRBV19	once	NA	TGTGCCAGTAGTATGAGGGAGGGAGGGGGGGTCGCTGAAGCTTTCTTT	CASSMREGGGVAEAFF
TRBJ1-4	TRBV7-2	NA	NA	TGTGCCAGCAGCCCCCCACAGGTCGAAAAACTGTTTTTT	CASSPPQVEKLFF
TRBJ2-7	TRBV5-4	NA	NA	TGTGCCAGCAGCTTTGGGGACATCTACGAGCAGTACTTC	CASSFGDIYEQYF